These 19 T cell receptor beta chains were sequenced from one sample in a study of T cells in Graves' hyperthyroidism and ophthalmopathy. There were TCR beta CDR3 regions amplified from RNA transcripts. RT-PCR in the first round (using the HTBI primer set) targeted the TCR CDR3. TCRdb itself ran the multiplex PCR reads through MiXCR, one entry per CDR3 protein. The repertoire consists of nearly 600,000 distinct CDR3 sequences, with around 14% occurring once and the leading ten covering 5.5% to 7.5%. The sequenced sample was blood. The receptors were sampled from a woman in her 30s with Graves' hyperthyroidism that later progressed to Graves' ophthalmopathy.

At least ten counts were recorded for this clonotype. This chain connects TRBV5-5 to TRBJ1-2; D uncertain. Germline V gene data show CDR1 as SGHKS and CDR2 as YYEKEE (reference sequence). With 4 bases removed from V and 8 bases from J, the gap between germline ends came to 18 bases. The CDR3 sequence is 14 residues long. The CDR3 protein is CASSGGMGSEGYTF. The CDR3 bases are TGTGCCAGCAGCGGAGGTATGGGGTCGGAAGGCTACACCTTC.

The V and J genes are TRBV6-1 and TRBJ2-1; D is perhaps TRBD2 (5 bases). This CDR3 has 13 residues. The V gene's germline CDR1 is MNHNS and CDR2 SASEGT. Trimming took off 7 bases at V and 8 bases at J, with 15 bases between the two ends. CDR3 in DNA: TGTGCCAGCATTAAACTAGATAGTGATGAGCAGTTCTTC. Protein sequence: CASIKLDSDEQFF.

At least ten counts were recorded for this clonotype. CDR3 protein: CASSPGGNYNEQFF. Written as DNA, the CDR3 is TGTGCCAGCAGCCCCGGGGGAAACTACAATGAGCAGTTCTTC. The gene calls are TRBV18 and TRBJ2-1, with a weak D call TRBD2 (6 bases). The length of the CDR3 is 14 residues. CDR1 is KGHSH and CDR2 is LQKENI in the germline V gene. Trimming stripped 8 bases from V and 3 bases from J, with 14 bases between.

The CDR3 bases are TGTGCCAGTGGGCCGCGCGGTCAGCCCCAGCATTTT. Amino acids: CASGPRGQPQHF. This chain links TRBV27 with TRBJ1-5; D is ambiguous. V lost 9 bases, J lost 6 bases, and 12 bases lay in between. The germline CDR1 and CDR2 sequences are MNHEY and SMNVEV (reference sequence). This CDR3 spans 12 amino acids.

Many counts were recorded for this clonotype. The gene calls are TRBV7-8 and TRBJ1-5; 9 bases agree with TRBD1. Germline V gives CDR1 SGHVS, CDR2 FQNEAQ. The CDR3 length is 16 residues. The V segment lost 5 bases and the J segment 2 bases; nucleotides outside the gene matches: 7. Here the CDR3 reads CASSVTGGMGNQPQHF. The DNA of the CDR3 is TGTGCCAGCAGCGTTACAGGGGGCATGGGCAATCAGCCCCAGCATTTT.

This sequence joins TRBV7-2 and TRBJ2-7; TRBD1 agrees at 7 bases. With 0 bases clipped from V and 2 bases from J, the junction kept 4 bases outside the gene matches. The CDR3 sequence is 15 residues long. Germline V gene lookup returns CDR1 SGHTA and CDR2 FQGNSA. CDR3 in DNA: TGTGCCAGCAGCTTAGCGGAAGGGGGCGCCTACGAGCAGTACTTC. Protein sequence: CASSLAEGGAYEQYF.

This clonotype has a count of ten or more. The rearrangement links TRBV12-3 or TRBV12-4 to TRBJ2-7; TRBD2 aligns across 10 bases. After removal of 6 bases from V and 0 bases from J, the junction contained 5 bases not matched to a gene. CDR3 length equals 15 residues. CDR3 in amino acids: CASRRSGGSSYEQYF. CDR3 bases: TGTGCCAGCAGGCGTAGCGGGGGGAGCTCCTACGAGCAGTACTTC.

This clonotype has only one observation. The gene calls are TRBV28 and TRBJ2-7; D is ambiguous. The CDR3 runs 14 residues. Trimming cost V 2 bases and J 3 bases, with 11 bases left between them. CDR1 and CDR2 from the germline V gene are MDHEN and SYDVKM. The CDR3 loop reads CASSLKGKGYEQYF. In DNA, the CDR3 is TGTGCCAGCAGTTTAAAGGGAAAAGGCTACGAGCAGTACTTC.

This clonotype was seen ten or more times. This sequence joins TRBV11-2 and TRBJ2-7; a possible D gene is TRBD2 (6 bases). V was cut by 4 bases and J by 4 bases, with 14 bases left in between. CDR3 size: 14 residues. Germline values: CDR1 SGHAT, CDR2 FQNNGV. CDR3 coding DNA: TGTGCCAGCAGCTCTGGACTACAGATATACGAGCAGTACTTC. This codes for CASSSGLQIYEQYF.

Concerning this clonotype itself: Germline is not matched at one junction end, which may reflect a read error. The chain links TRBV30 to TRBJ1-2; 7 nucleotides align to TRBD1. This CDR3 has 13 amino acids. CDR1 GTSNPN and CDR2 SVGIG come from the germline V gene (reference sequence). CDR3 bases: TGTGCCTGGACCCCGACAGGGTCTCATGGCTACGCCTTC. Translated, it gives CAWTPTGSHGYAF.

The sample holds a few counts of this clonotype. The CDR3, as DNA: TGTGCCAGCAGCAGGGACAGGCGCTATGGCTACACCTTC. Translation gives CASSRDRRYGYTF. The chain employs TRBV6-1 and TRBJ1-2; 8 bases align to TRBD1. From germline, CDR1 is MNHNS and CDR2 SASEGT. CDR3 length: 13 amino acids. With V trimmed by 6 bases and J by 4 bases, 4 bases remained unmatched.

This clonotype was counted ten times or more. The chain has TRBV7-9 and TRBJ1-1; TRBD1 is a possible D gene (5 bases). The CDR3 extends over 17 amino acids. V was trimmed by 3 bases and J by 1 base, leaving 18 bases between them. Germline V lookup: CDR1 SEHNR, CDR2 FQNEAQ (reference sequence). The DNA of the CDR3 is TGTGCCAGCAGCTTTTCGCGACCGGGGGGAGCGAACACTGAAGCTTTCTTT. Protein: CASSFSRPGGANTEAFF. Looking up the rest from reference TRBV7-9 and TRBJ1-1 gives the full variable domain: DTGVSQNPRHKITKRGQNVTFRCDPISEHNRLYWYRQTLGQGPEFLTYFQNEAQLEKSRLLSDRFSAERPKGSFSTLEIQRTEQGDSAMYLCASSFSRPGGANTEAFFGQGTRLTVV.

There are many counts of this clonotype. The V and J genes are TRBV7-9 and TRBJ1-1; the D gene is possibly TRBD1 (6 bases). The CDR3 contains 14 residues. The V and J ends lost 6 bases and 4 bases respectively, with 15 bases between them. Germline V lookup: CDR1 SEHNR, CDR2 FQNEAQ (reference sequence). The CDR3 here is CASSLHGQLTEAFF. In nucleotides, the CDR3 is TGTGCCAGCAGTTTACATGGACAGCTCACTGAAGCTTTCTTT.

This clonotype was detected ten times or more. The J gene is TRBJ2-2, the V gene TRBV10-2, with 8 bases lining up with TRBD2. The germline CDR1 and CDR2 sequences are WSHSY and SAAADI. V shed 5 bases and J 1 base; nucleotides not matched to a gene: 3. The CDR3 length is 15 residues. CDR3 residues: CASSYSGMNTGELFF. CDR3 nucleotides: TGCGCCAGCAGTTATAGCGGGATGAACACCGGGGAGCTGTTTTTT.

The chain couples TRBV6-5 to TRBJ2-1; no firm D call. Per the germline V gene, CDR1 is MNHEY and CDR2 is SVGAGI. The CDR3 runs 11 residues. Trimming removed 4 bases from V and 7 bases from J, with 5 bases in between. CDR3 in DNA: TGTGCCAGCAGTTCACAGAATGAGCAGTTCTTC. Its protein product is CASSSQNEQFF.

This chain joins TRBV19 and TRBJ2-1; unclear D gene. The CDR3 totals 16 residues. CDR1 and CDR2 (germline): LNHDA, SQIVND (reference sequence). The ends were cut back, 4 bases at V and 7 bases at J, with 20 bases in the middle. This CDR3 reads CASSTPDVGLYNEQFF. The CDR3 nucleotides are TGTGCCAGTAGTACCCCCGATGTGGGCCTTTATAATGAGCAGTTCTTC.

A few counts support this clonotype. The chain joins TRBV20-1 to TRBJ2-1; D remains unclear. Germline V gene sequence: CDR1 DFQATT, CDR2 SNEGSKA (reference sequence). CDR3 length equals 10 residues. Deletions cut 3 bases from V and 11 bases from J, with 8 bases between. This CDR3 is CSASRTQQFF. The CDR3 bases are TGCAGTGCTAGCAGGACGCAGCAGTTCTTC.

There are many counts of this clonotype. This sequence joins TRBV5-1 and TRBJ2-7; TRBD2 matches 10 bases. CDR1 is SGHRS and CDR2 is YFSETQ in the germline V gene. The CDR3 spans 15 residues. J lost 2 bases, V lost 1 base, and 3 bases had no gene match. The CDR3 here is CASSLSSGGTYEQYF. In DNA, the CDR3 is TGCGCCAGCAGCTTGTCTAGCGGGGGAACCTACGAGCAGTACTTC.

The V gene is TRBV7-9, the J gene TRBJ1-1, with D perhaps matching TRBD1 (5 bases). Germline CDR1 and CDR2: SEHNR and FQNEAQ (reference sequence). The CDR3 runs 12 residues. Trimming stripped 5 bases from V and 6 bases from J, with 10 bases between. CDR3 in amino acids: CASSRDSPEAFF. The CDR3 bases are TGTGCCAGCAGCCGTGACAGCCCTGAAGCTTTCTTT.